Reported below is one T cell receptor beta chain. The V segment lost 5 bases and the J segment 12 bases; nucleotides outside the gene matches: 16. The V gene's germline CDR1 is PRHDT and CDR2 FYEKMQ (reference sequence). This CDR3 is 16 amino acids long. These data belong to a study of response to subunit inactivated influenza vaccine. TCRdb analysed the RT-PCR reads with MiXCR anew, one entry per CDR3 protein. Of more than 500,000 distinct CDR3 sequences listed, around 10% are singletons. This sample was shared with a second study, whose subject was T cells expressing NK-cell markers. That paper states: The cDNA for TCR beta came from 5'RACE template switching with UMIs. An anti-gamma-delta TCR antibody was added in several experiments. It restricted sorting to alpha-beta TCR-expressing T cells. For four donors, these clonotypes were likewise the leading ones in the CD3+CD56-NKG2C+ fraction.

The chain links TRBV13 to TRBJ2-7; 13 nucleotides align to TRBD2. Here the sequenced sample was PBMCs from blood, taken on the day of vaccination. The sequence was collected from a man aged 45-65 years who received an inactivated influenza vaccine. The CDR3 loop reads CASSLLSGLAGAYRYF. CDR3 sequence (DNA): TGTGCCAGCAGCCTGCTATCAGGACTAGCGGGAGCCTACAGGTACTTC.